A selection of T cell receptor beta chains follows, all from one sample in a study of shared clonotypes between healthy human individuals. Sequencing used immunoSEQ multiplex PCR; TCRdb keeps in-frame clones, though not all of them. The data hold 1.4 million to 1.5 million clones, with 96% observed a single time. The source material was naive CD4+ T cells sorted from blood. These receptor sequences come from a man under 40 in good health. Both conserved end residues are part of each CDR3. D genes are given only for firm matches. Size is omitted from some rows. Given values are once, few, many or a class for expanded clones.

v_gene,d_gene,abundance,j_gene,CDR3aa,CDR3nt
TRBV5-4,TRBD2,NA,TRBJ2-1,CASSLEGSGRGSYNEQFF,TGTGCCAGCAGCTTGGAAGGTAGCGGGAGGGGCTCCTACAATGAGCAGTTCTTC
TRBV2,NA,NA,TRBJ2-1,CASSEISEYNEQFF,TGTGCCAGCAGTGAAATTTCCGAATACAATGAGCAGTTCTTC
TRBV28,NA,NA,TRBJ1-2,CASSLSAWGPRRGGYTF,TGTGCCAGCAGTTTATCGGCGTGGGGGCCTCGGCGTGGTGGCTACACCTTC
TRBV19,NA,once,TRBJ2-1,CASSSGPPVWYNEQFF,TGTGCCAGTAGCTCCGGACCCCCGGTGTGGTACAATGAGCAGTTCTTC
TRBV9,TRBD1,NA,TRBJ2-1,CASSVHRGSKYNEQFF,TGTGCCAGCAGCGTGCACAGGGGGAGTAAATACAATGAGCAGTTCTTC
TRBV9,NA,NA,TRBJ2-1,CASSVGVLPNEQFF,TGTGCCAGCAGCGTAGGAGTTCTGCCCAATGAGCAGTTCTTC
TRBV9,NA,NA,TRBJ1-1,CASSVLRGGTEAFF,TGTGCCAGCAGCGTACTCAGGGGAGGAACTGAAGCTTTCTTT
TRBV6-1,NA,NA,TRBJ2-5,CASSEQAAQETQYF,TGTGCCAGCAGTGAACAGGCCGCCCAAGAGACCCAGTACTTC
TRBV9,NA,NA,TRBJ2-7,CASSPNSAYEQYF,TGTGCCAGCAGCCCTAACAGTGCCTACGAGCAGTACTTC
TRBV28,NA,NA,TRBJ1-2,CASTLGSRGYTF,TGTGCCAGCACCTTGGGGTCGCGCGGCTACACCTTC
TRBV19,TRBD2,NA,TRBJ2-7,CASSIIAGGYEQYF,TGTGCCAGTAGTATTATAGCGGGAGGGTACGAGCAGTACTTC
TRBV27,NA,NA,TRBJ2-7,CASSPVGARNSYEQYF,TGTGCCAGCAGTCCCGTGGGGGCCCGAAACTCCTACGAGCAGTACTTC
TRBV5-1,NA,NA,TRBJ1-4,CASSFGGRGKKNEKLFF,TGCGCCAGCAGCTTTGGGGGCAGGGGTAAGAAAAATGAAAAACTGTTTTTT
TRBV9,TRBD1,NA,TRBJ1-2,CASSVGTGNYGYTF,TGTGCCAGCAGCGTTGGGACAGGGAACTATGGCTACACCTTC
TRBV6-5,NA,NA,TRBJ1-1,CASSIPVRGSEAFF,TGTGCCAGCAGTATCCCCGTGCGGGGCTCTGAAGCTTTCTTT
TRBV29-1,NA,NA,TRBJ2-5,CSVGRDTQETQYF,TGCAGCGTAGGACGGGACACACAAGAGACCCAGTACTTC
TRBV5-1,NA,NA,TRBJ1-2,CASSNYKGYTF,TGCGCCAGCAGCAATTATAAAGGCTACACCTTC
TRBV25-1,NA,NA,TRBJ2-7,CASSTHRVEDEQYF,TGTGCCAGCAGTACCCACAGGGTCGAGGACGAGCAGTACTTC
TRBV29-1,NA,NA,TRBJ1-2,CSVTTNTNYGYTF,TGCAGCGTGACGACAAATACTAACTATGGCTACACCTTC
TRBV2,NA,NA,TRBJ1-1,CASANSGETEAFF,TGTGCCAGCGCGAATTCGGGAGAAACTGAAGCTTTCTTT
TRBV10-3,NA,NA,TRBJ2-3,CAISEERSSTDTQYF,TGTGCCATCAGTGAAGAACGATCTAGCACAGATACGCAGTATTTT
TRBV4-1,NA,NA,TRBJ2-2,CASSQMELLAGELFF,TGCGCCAGCAGCCAAATGGAACTTTTAGCCGGGGAGCTGTTTTTT
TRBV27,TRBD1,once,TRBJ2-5,CASIPTGQGKAETQYF,TGTGCCAGCATCCCAACGGGACAGGGAAAGGCGGAGACCCAGTACTTC
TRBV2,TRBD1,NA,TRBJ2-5,CASRGDRGSETQYF,TGTGCCAGCAGGGGGGACAGGGGGTCCGAGACCCAGTACTTC
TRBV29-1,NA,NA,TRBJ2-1,CSVGHNEQFF,TGCAGCGTTGGTCACAATGAGCAGTTCTTC
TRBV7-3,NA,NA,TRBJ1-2,CASSLLGGSNPGYTF,TGTGCCAGCAGCTTATTGGGGGGCAGTAACCCTGGCTACACCTTC
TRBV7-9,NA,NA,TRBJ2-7,CASSLVGGPAYEQYF,TGTGCCAGCAGCTTAGTGGGCGGGCCCGCCTACGAGCAGTACTTC
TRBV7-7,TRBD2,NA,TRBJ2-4,CASSCTSGRLWREGNIQYF,TGTGCTAGCAGCTGTACTAGCGGGAGGCTTTGGCGTGAGGGGAACATTCAGTACTTC
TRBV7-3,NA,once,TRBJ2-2,CASSFRDTNTGELFF,TGTGCCAGCAGCTTTCGGGACACCAACACCGGGGAGCTGTTTTTT
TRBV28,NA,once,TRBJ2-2,CASRGPGELFF,TGTGCCAGCAGGGGACCCGGGGAGCTGTTTTTT
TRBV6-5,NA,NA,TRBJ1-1,CASSPGTKEAFF,TGTGCCAGCAGTCCCGGGACGAAGGAAGCTTTCTTT
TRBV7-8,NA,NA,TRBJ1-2,CASSLYSGYTF,TGTGCCAGCAGCTTGTATTCGGGCTACACCTTC
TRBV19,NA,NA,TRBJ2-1,CASSIASQGEQFF,TGTGCCAGTAGTATTGCAAGTCAGGGTGAGCAGTTCTTC
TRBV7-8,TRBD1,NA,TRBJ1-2,CASSRGQGYGYTF,TGTGCCAGCAGCCGAGGACAGGGCTATGGCTACACCTTC
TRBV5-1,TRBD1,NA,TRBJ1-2,CASSPTGTGANYGYTF,TGCGCCAGCAGCCCAACGGGGACAGGAGCTAACTATGGCTACACCTTC
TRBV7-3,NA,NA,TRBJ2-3,CASSLGQLSTDTQYF,TGTGCCAGCAGCTTAGGGCAGCTGAGCACAGATACGCAGTATTTT
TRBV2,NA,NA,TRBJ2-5,CASRVGGGETQYF,TGTGCCAGCAGAGTGGGGGGCGGAGAGACCCAGTACTTC
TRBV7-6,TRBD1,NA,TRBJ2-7,CASSYDRGQGYEQYF,TGTGCCAGCAGCTACGACAGGGGGCAAGGATACGAGCAGTACTTC